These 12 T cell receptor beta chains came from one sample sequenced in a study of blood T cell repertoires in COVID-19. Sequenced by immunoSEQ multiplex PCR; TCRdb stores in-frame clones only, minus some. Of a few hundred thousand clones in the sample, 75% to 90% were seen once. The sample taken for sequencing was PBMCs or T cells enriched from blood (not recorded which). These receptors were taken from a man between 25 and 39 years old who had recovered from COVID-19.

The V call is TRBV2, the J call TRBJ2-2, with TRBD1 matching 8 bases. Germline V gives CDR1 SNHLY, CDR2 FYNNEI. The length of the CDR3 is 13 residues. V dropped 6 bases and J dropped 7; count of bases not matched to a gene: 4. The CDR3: CASRTGGSGELFF. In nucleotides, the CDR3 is TGTGCCAGCAGAACAGGGGGTAGCGGGGAGCTGTTTTTT.

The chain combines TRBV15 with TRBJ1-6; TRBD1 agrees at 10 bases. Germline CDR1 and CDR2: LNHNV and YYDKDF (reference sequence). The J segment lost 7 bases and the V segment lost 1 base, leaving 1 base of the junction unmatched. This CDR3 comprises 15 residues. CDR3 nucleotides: TGTGCCACCAGCAGAGCGACAGGGGGCAATTCACCCCTCCACTTT. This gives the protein CATSRATGGNSPLHF.

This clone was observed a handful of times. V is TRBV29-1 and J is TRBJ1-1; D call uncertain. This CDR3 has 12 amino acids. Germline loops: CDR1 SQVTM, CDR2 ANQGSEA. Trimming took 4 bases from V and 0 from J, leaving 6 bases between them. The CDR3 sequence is CSVGDLNTEAFF. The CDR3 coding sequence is TGCAGCGTTGGAGACTTGAACACTGAAGCTTTCTTT.

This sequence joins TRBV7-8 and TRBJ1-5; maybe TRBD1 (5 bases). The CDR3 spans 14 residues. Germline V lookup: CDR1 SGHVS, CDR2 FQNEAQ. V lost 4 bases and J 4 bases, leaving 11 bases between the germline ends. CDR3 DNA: TGTGCCAGCAGCTCACGCGGGGGTAATCAGCCCCAGCATTTT. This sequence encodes CASSSRGGNQPQHF.

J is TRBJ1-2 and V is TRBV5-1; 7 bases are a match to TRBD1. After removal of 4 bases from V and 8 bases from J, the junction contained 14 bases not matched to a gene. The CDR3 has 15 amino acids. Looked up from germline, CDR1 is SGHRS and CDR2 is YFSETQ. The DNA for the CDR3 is TGCGCCAGCAGCGACCGGGACAAGGGGGCAGAGGGCTACACCTTC. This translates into CASSDRDKGAEGYTF.

CDR3 bases: TGTGCCATCAGGTTTAGCGGGGGTACAGGCAATGAGCAGTTCTTC. It translates to CAIRFSGGTGNEQFF. This sequence joins TRBV10-3 and TRBJ2-1; 9 bases are a match to TRBD2. The V gene end was trimmed by 6 bases and the J gene end by 6 bases; junction bases not matched to a gene: 9. The CDR3 is 15 amino acids. Germline CDR1 is ENHRY and CDR2 is SYGVKD.

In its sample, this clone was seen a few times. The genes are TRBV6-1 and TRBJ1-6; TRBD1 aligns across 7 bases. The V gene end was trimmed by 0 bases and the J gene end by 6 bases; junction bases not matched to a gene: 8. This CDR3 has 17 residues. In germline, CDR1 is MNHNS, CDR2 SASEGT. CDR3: CASSEATRGLGNSPLHF. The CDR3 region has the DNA TGTGCCAGCAGTGAAGCTACTAGGGGGCTCGGTAATTCACCCCTCCACTTT.

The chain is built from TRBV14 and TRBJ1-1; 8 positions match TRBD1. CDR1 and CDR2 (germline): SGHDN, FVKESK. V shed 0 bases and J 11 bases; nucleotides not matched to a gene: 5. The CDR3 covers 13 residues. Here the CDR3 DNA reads TGTGCCAGCAGCCAAGACAGGGGGCAAGTTGCTTTCTTT. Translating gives CASSQDRGQVAFF.

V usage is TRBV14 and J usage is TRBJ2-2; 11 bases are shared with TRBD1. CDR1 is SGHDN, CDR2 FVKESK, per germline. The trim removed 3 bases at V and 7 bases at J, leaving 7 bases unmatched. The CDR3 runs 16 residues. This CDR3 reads CASSQVGQGAGGELFF. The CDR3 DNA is TGTGCCAGCAGCCAGGTCGGACAGGGGGCTGGCGGGGAGCTGTTTTTT.

As DNA, the CDR3 is TGTGCCAGCAGCAGATCAAGCGGGGGGGCCTCCTATGACGAGCAGTTCTTC. It yields the protein CASSRSSGGASYDEQFF. The chain recombines TRBV7-2 with TRBJ2-1; 10 bases line up with TRBD2. The CDR3 runs to 17 residues. V gave up 5 bases and J gave up 10 bases; unmatched junction bases: 17. CDR1 is SGHTA, CDR2 FQGNSA, per germline. The entire variable domain, with the rest obtained from reference TRBV7-2 and TRBJ2-1, is as follows: GAGVSQSPSNKVTEKGKDVELRCDPISGHTALYWYRQSLGQGLEFLIYFQGNSAPDKSGLPSDRFSAERTGGSVSTLTIQRTQQEDSAVYLCASSRSSGGASYDEQFFGPGTRLTVL.

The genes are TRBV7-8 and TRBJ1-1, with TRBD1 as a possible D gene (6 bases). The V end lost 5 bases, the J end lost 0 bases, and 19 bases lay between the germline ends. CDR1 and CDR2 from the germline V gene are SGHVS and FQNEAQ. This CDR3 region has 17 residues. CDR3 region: CASSTGTPLTMNTEAFF. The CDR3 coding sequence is TGTGCCAGCAGCACGGGGACACCATTAACGATGAACACTGAAGCTTTCTTT. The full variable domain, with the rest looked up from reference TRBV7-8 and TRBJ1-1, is GAGVSQSPRYKVAKRGQDVALRCDPISGHVSLFWYQQALGQGPEFLTYFQNEAQLDKSGLPSDRFFAERPEGSVSTLKIQRTQQEDSAVYLCASSTGTPLTMNTEAFFGQGTRLTVV.

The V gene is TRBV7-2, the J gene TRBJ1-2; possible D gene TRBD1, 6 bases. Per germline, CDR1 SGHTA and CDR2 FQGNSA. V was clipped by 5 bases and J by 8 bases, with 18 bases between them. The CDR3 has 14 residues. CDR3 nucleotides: TGTGCCAGCAGCACCCCGGACAGTCGGGCCGGCTACACCTTC. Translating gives CASSTPDSRAGYTF.